The following is a T cell receptor (beta chain) sequence with its context. This entry comes from a study of blood T cell repertoires in COVID-19. As for the study in general: Both acute and convalescent COVID-19 samples were obtained from the United States, Italy and Spain.

Source study methods: Cell counts per sample came from amplifying reference gene primers. Clones were read by immunoSEQ multiplex PCR, and TCRdb kept only the in-frame ones, dropping some. V, J and clone size are those of that table, while D and trimming were read from the DNA. The sample has approximately 160,000 clones, 65% to 85% seen once. CDR1 and CDR2 (germline): SGHRS, YFSETQ. The CDR3 extends over 16 amino acids. V gave up 0 bases and J gave up 0 bases; unmatched junction bases: 1. The sequence was obtained from a man aged 55 to 70 with active or convalescent COVID-19. The rearrangement uses TRBV5-1 and TRBJ2-1, with 9 bases aligning to TRBD2. The sample consisted of peripheral blood. The CDR3 nucleotides read TGCGCCAGCAGCTTGGGACTAGCGGCCTCCTACAATGAGCAGTTCTTC. Its protein product is CASSLGLAASYNEQFF. Full variable domain (missing parts from reference TRBV5-1 and TRBJ2-1): KAGVTQTPRYLIKTRGQQVTLSCSPISGHRSVSWYQQTPGQGLQFLFEYFSETQRNKGNFPGRFSGRQFSNSRSEMNVSTLELGDSALYLCASSLGLAASYNEQFFGPGTRLTVL.